These 11 T cell receptor beta chains share one sample of origin, sequenced in a study of blood T cell repertoires in COVID-19 (dated by TCRdb to 2020 to 2022). The library came from the immunoSEQ multiplex PCR assay. What TCRdb holds here is the immuneACCESS table cut down to in-frame rearrangements. Part of the clones is not present; checked against another copy, under half of the missing clones reflect an unresolved V gene, and the others are unexplained. The sample includes about 49,000 clones, with approximately 90% observed a single time. The ten largest clones add up to approximately 13% of the sample. Sequencing input: peripheral blood. These receptors were taken from a man at least 80 years old with acute or convalescent COVID-19.

The J gene is TRBJ2-6, the V gene TRBV6-5; D uncertain. Germline lookup yields CDR1 MNHEY and CDR2 SVGAGI. The germline V and J ends were trimmed by 6 bases and 4 bases, with 13 bases remaining between them. This CDR3 has 15 amino acids. As DNA, the CDR3 is TGTGCCAGCAGGAGATCACAGATCGGGGCCAACGTCCTGACTTTC. Translation: CASRRSQIGANVLTF.

This clone has only one observation. The chain carries TRBV29-1 and TRBJ1-1; D not resolved. Deletions cut 6 bases from V and 4 bases from J, with 12 bases between. Per the germline V gene, CDR1 is SQVTM and CDR2 is ANQGSEA. This CDR3 region has 12 residues. This chain's CDR3 is CSVAEEGTEAFF. The CDR3 DNA sequence: TGCAGCGTCGCGGAGGAGGGCACTGAAGCTTTCTTT.

The CDR3 protein is CASRLTENTEAFF. The CDR3 coding sequence is TGTGCCAGCAGGCTGACAGAGAACACTGAAGCTTTCTTT. The chain carries TRBV6-5 and TRBJ1-1; weak D call: TRBD1 (5 bases). V dropped 6 bases and J dropped 1 base, with 9 bases sitting between them. CDR1 and CDR2 from the germline V gene are MNHEY and SVGAGI. This CDR3 region has 13 residues.

The V gene is TRBV5-5, the J gene TRBJ1-1, with D possibly TRBD1 on 6 matching bases. Trimming removed 5 bases at V and 2 bases at J, with 10 bases between. From germline, CDR1 is SGHKS and CDR2 YYEKEE (reference sequence). The CDR3 totals 13 residues. CDR3 amino acids: CASRSQGNTEAFF. CDR3 in DNA: TGTGCCAGCAGATCACAGGGTAACACTGAAGCTTTCTTT.

This chain joins TRBV3-1 (or the pseudogene TRBV3-2) and TRBJ2-7, with D perhaps matching TRBD1 (5 bases). Germline lookup yields CDR1 LGHDT and CDR2 YNNKEL (reference sequence). The V end was cut by 7 bases, the J end by 2 bases, with 15 bases between. This CDR3 has 14 residues. CDR3 bases: TGTGCCAGCACCTCGGCAGTGGGGCCCTACGAGCAGTACTTC. As protein: CASTSAVGPYEQYF.

This chain joins TRBV7-9 and TRBJ2-7, with 10 bases fitting TRBD2. The J segment lost 1 base and the V segment lost 5 bases, leaving 5 bases of the junction unmatched. In germline, CDR1 is SEHNR, CDR2 FQNEAQ (reference sequence). This CDR3 has 15 amino acids. Here the CDR3 reads CASSHGLAVSYEQYF. The CDR3 DNA follows: TGTGCCAGCAGCCACGGACTAGCGGTGTCCTACGAGCAGTACTTC.

This clone occurred a few times. The chain uses TRBV5-6 and TRBJ1-5, with D perhaps matching TRBD1 (6 bases). Germline V gene sequence: CDR1 SGHDT, CDR2 YYEEEE. The CDR3 loop spans 17 amino acids. V was trimmed by 1 base and J by 4 bases, leaving 18 bases between them. The CDR3 region has the DNA TGTGCCAGCAGCTTGTATCTAATCGGGACAAATAATCAGCCCCAGCATTTT. Encoded protein: CASSLYLIGTNNQPQHF. Looking up the rest from reference TRBV5-6 and TRBJ1-5 gives the full variable domain: DAGVTQSPTHLIKTRGQQVTLRCSPKSGHDTVSWYQQALGQGPQFIFQYYEEEERQRGNFPDRFSGHQFPNYSSELNVNALLLGDSALYLCASSLYLIGTNNQPQHFGDGTRLSIL.

The chain links TRBV28 to TRBJ1-1; 8 bases line up with TRBD1. CDR3 length equals 12 residues. Germline CDR1 MDHEN, CDR2 SYDVKM. Trimming removed 3 bases from V and 10 bases from J; junction bases left unmatched: 4. The CDR3 nucleotides are TGTGCCAGCAGTTTGGACAGGGTCTTAGCTTTCTTT. This translates into CASSLDRVLAFF. The whole variable domain, remainder taken from reference TRBV28 and TRBJ1-1, is DVKVTQSSRYLVKRTGEKVFLECVQDMDHENMFWYRQDPGLGLRLIYFSYDVKMKEKGDIPEGYSVSREKKERFSLILESASTNQTSMYLCASSLDRVLAFFGQGTRLTVV.

The genes are TRBV6-5 and TRBJ1-5, with TRBD1 matching 7 bases. Germline CDR1 MNHEY, CDR2 SVGAGI. The CDR3 covers 15 residues. V dropped 6 bases and J dropped 1; count of bases not matched to a gene: 6. The CDR3 reads CASSLTGVSNQPQHF. The DNA of the CDR3 is TGTGCCAGCAGCCTAACAGGGGTCAGCAATCAGCCCCAGCATTTT.

This clone occurred once. This chain links TRBV11-1 with TRBJ2-1; possible D gene TRBD2, 6 bases. V gave up 6 bases and J gave up 2 bases, with 11 bases separating them. Germline assignment: CDR1 SGHAT and CDR2 FQDESV (reference sequence). This CDR3 spans 14 amino acids. CDR3 sequence (DNA): TGTGCCAGCAGGATACGGGGGACCTACAATGAGCAGTTCTTC. Its translation: CASRIRGTYNEQFF.

V and J are TRBV10-3 and TRBJ1-1; D uncertain. V was cut by 3 bases and J by 3 bases, with 8 bases left in between. The CDR3 spans 13 residues. Germline values: CDR1 ENHRY, CDR2 SYGVKD. The CDR3 loop is CAISEMGDTEAFF. The DNA of the CDR3 is TGTGCCATCAGTGAAATGGGAGACACTGAAGCTTTCTTT.